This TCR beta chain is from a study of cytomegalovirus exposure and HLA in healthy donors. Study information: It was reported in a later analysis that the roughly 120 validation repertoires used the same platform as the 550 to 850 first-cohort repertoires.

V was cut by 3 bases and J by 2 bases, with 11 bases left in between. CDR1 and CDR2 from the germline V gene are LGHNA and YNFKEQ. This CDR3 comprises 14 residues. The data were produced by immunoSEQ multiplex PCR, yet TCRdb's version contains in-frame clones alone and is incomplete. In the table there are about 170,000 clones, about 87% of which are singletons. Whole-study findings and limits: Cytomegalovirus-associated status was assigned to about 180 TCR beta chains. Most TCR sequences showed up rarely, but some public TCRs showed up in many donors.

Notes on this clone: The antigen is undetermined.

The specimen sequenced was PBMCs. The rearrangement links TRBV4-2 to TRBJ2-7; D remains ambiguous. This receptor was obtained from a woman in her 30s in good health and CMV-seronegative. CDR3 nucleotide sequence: TGTGCCAGCAGCCAGGTCCGCCAGGCCTACGAGCAGTACTTC. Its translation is CASSQVRQAYEQYF.